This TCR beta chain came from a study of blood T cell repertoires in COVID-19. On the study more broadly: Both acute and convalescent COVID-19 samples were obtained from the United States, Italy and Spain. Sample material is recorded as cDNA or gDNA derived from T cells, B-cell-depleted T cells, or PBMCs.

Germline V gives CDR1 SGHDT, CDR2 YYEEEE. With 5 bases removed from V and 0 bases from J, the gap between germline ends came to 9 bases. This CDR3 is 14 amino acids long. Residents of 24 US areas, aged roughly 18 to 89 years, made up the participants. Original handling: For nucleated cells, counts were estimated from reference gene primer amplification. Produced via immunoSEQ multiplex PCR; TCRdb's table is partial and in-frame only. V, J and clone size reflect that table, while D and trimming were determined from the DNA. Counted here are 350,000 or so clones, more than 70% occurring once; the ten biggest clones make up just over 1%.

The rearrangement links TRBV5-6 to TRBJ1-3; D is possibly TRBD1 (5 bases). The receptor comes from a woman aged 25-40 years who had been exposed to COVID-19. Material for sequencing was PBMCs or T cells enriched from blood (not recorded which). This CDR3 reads CASSRDYSGNTIYF. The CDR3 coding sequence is TGTGCCAGCAGTAGGGACTACTCTGGAAACACCATATATTTT.